Shown below are 32 T cell receptor beta chains from a single sample sequenced in a study of vaccination and CD4 T cells after COVID-19. An Oncomine TCR Beta short-read assay was used to sequence the DNA from cultured CD4+ T cells. TCRdb called the PCR reads again in MiXCR, with one record for every CDR3 protein. The data contain roughly 12,000 distinct CDR3 sequences, approximately 43% of them seen just once; the ten biggest clones take up approximately 15%. These receptors' targets are unknown. Sample treatment: roughly 11-day PBMC culture with coronavirus spike peptide pools or control peptides (ViraFEST assay). Material for sequencing was CD4+ T cells from blood, cultured in vitro. These receptor sequences come from a human donor who had recovered from COVID-19.

The chain joins TRBV5-1 to TRBJ1-2; D call uncertain. The CDR3 runs to 12 residues. The V and J ends lost 1 base and 4 bases respectively, with 5 bases between them. CDR1 and CDR2 from the germline V gene are SGHRS and YFSETQ. As DNA, the CDR3 is TGCGCCAGCAGCTTGACGGGCTATGGCTACACCTTC. Translating it yields CASSLTGYGYTF.

This clonotype was seen more than once but under ten times. The V gene is TRBV20-1, the J gene TRBJ2-5, with 9 bases aligning to TRBD2. Per the germline V gene, CDR1 is DFQATT and CDR2 is SNEGSKA (reference sequence). The CDR3 contains 15 residues. J lost 4 bases, V lost 3 bases, and 9 bases had no gene match. The chain's CDR3 is CSARNLAGVVETQYF. CDR3 nucleotide sequence: TGCAGTGCTAGGAATTTAGCGGGAGTGGTAGAGACCCAGTACTTC.

The chain is built from TRBV6-5 and TRBJ2-5; D uncertain. The germline V and J ends were trimmed by 4 bases and 5 bases, with 11 bases remaining between them. In germline, CDR1 is MNHEY, CDR2 SVGAGI. The CDR3 sequence is 13 residues long. CDR3 residues: CASSLKGWETQYF. The CDR3 nucleotides are TGTGCCAGCAGTTTAAAGGGATGGGAGACCCAGTACTTC.

This clonotype was found a few times. V is TRBV6-1 and J is TRBJ2-7; D unclear. The germline CDR1 and CDR2 sequences are MNHNS and SASEGT. V lost 5 bases and J 5 bases, leaving 7 bases between the germline ends. This CDR3 is 11 amino acids long. CDR3 sequence reads: CASSNSHEQYF. The DNA of the CDR3 is TGTGCCAGCAGTAACAGCCACGAGCAGTACTTC.

V gene TRBV10-3 combines with J gene TRBJ1-5, with TRBD1 matching 7 bases. The CDR3 is 13 amino acids. Trimming at V came to 8 bases and at J to 3 bases, leaving 4 bases not matched to a gene. Germline CDR1 ENHRY, CDR2 SYGVKD. This CDR3 reads CAIQTGLNQPQHF. In DNA, the CDR3 is TGTGCCATCCAGACAGGGCTCAATCAGCCCCAGCATTTT.

Only a few counts were recorded for this clonotype. This rearrangement joins TRBV2 to TRBJ1-2; D not certain. This CDR3 spans 16 amino acids. Germline CDR1 is SNHLY and CDR2 is FYNNEI. The ends were cut back, 0 bases at V and 2 bases at J, with 13 bases in the middle. CDR3 DNA: TGTGCCAGCAGTGAAGCGCGGCCGGCCGACAACTATGGCTACACCTTC. This translates into CASSEARPADNYGYTF.

There are a few counts of this clonotype. CDR3 DNA: TGCGCCAGCAGCCCACTGTTGGGTGGGAGGCGAGGCGAGCAGTACTTC. This sequence encodes CASSPLLGGRRGEQYF. The chain recombines TRBV4-1 with TRBJ2-7; possibly TRBD2 for D (6 bases). This CDR3 has 16 amino acids. The ends were cut back, 4 bases at V and 6 bases at J, with 22 bases in the middle. Per germline, CDR1 MGHRA and CDR2 YSYEKL.

The V call is TRBV2, the J call TRBJ2-5, with D perhaps TRBD1 or TRBD2 (5 bases each). Germline V gives CDR1 SNHLY, CDR2 FYNNEI. V lost 6 bases and J lost 5, with 13 bases in between. There are 13 residues in the CDR3. CDR3 loop: CASSDSRDETQYF. CDR3 DNA sequence: TGTGCCAGCAGCGACTCTCGGGACGAGACCCAGTACTTC.

The chain carries TRBV5-1 and TRBJ1-6; 9 bases agree with TRBD1. The CDR3 has 19 amino acids. V was clipped by 1 base and J by 9 bases; unmatched bases: 17. The V gene's germline CDR1 is SGHRS and CDR2 YFSETQ. The CDR3 protein is CASSLRPGTGWEAVSPLHF. The CDR3 nucleotides read TGCGCCAGCAGCTTGCGTCCCGGGACAGGGTGGGAAGCCGTTTCACCCCTCCACTTT.

V usage is TRBV3-1 and J usage is TRBJ1-1; D is unresolved. The V end lost 2 bases, the J end lost 2 bases, and 9 bases lay between the germline ends. Germline CDR1 LGHDT, CDR2 YNNKEL (reference sequence). The CDR3 is made up of 14 amino acids. The CDR3 here is CASSQLPANTEAFF. The CDR3 DNA sequence: TGTGCCAGCAGCCAACTACCAGCAAACACTGAAGCTTTCTTT.

The V gene is TRBV21-1, the J gene TRBJ2-3; no DNA check was done on the table's D call, TRBD2. TRBV21-1 is designated a pseudogene. The CDR3 is 16 residues long. CDR3 bases: TGTGCCAGCAGCACAAGGGGAGGGGGGGGCCCAGATACGCAGTATTTT. This gives the protein CASSTRGGGGPDTQYF.

This clonotype was counted a single time. The rearrangement links TRBV28 to TRBJ2-3; D remains unclear. Between the trimmed V and J ends, which lost 9 bases and 4 bases, there was a span of 17 bases. CDR1 and CDR2 from the germline V gene are MDHEN and SYDVKM. CDR3 size: 14 residues. CDR3 nucleotides: TGTGCCAGTACCCCCGTCTGGTCGTCAGATACGCAGTATTTT. Its translation is CASTPVWSSDTQYF. The complete variable domain, with remaining parts taken from reference TRBV28 and TRBJ2-3, reads DVKVTQSSRYLVKRTGEKVFLECVQDMDHENMFWYRQDPGLGLRLIYFSYDVKMKEKGDIPEGYSVSREKKERFSLILESASTNQTSMYLCASTPVWSSDTQYFGPGTRLTVL.

The chain uses TRBV7-9 and TRBJ2-5; a weak D match, TRBD1 (5 bases). With 8 bases removed from V and 4 bases from J, the gap between germline ends came to 11 bases. Germline-derived CDR1 and CDR2 are SEHNR and FQNEAQ (reference sequence). CDR3 size: 12 residues. CDR3 coding DNA: TGTGCCAGCGGGGCCCAGGGAGAGACCCAGTACTTC. Translating it yields CASGAQGETQYF. Full variable domain (outside the CDR3, taken from reference TRBV7-9 and TRBJ2-5): DTGVSQNPRHKITKRGQNVTFRCDPISEHNRLYWYRQTLGQGPEFLTYFQNEAQLEKSRLLSDRFSAERPKGSFSTLEIQRTEQGDSAMYLCASGAQGETQYFGPGTRLLVL.

This clonotype appeared a single time. The rearrangement uses TRBV7-2 and TRBJ2-1, with 11 nucleotides matching TRBD2. Germline loops: CDR1 SGHTA, CDR2 FQGNSA. This CDR3 has 15 amino acids. J was trimmed by 4 bases and V by 4 bases; bases with no gene match: 3. The CDR3 region is CASSYASGRYNEQFF. In DNA form, the CDR3 reads TGTGCCAGCAGCTATGCTAGCGGGAGGTACAATGAGCAGTTCTTC.

Only a few counts were recorded for this clonotype. This sequence joins TRBV28 and TRBJ1-5; D unresolved. The CDR3 is made up of 12 amino acids. The germline V gene encodes CDR1 MDHEN and CDR2 SYDVKM. Between the trimmed V and J ends, which lost 8 bases and 15 bases, there was a span of 20 bases. This CDR3 is CASRSQKGNWHF. The CDR3 DNA is TGTGCCAGCCGTAGTCAGAAAGGGAATTGGCATTTT.

The chain carries TRBV7-6 and TRBJ2-5; D call uncertain. Trimming removed 2 bases from V and 1 base from J, with 14 bases in between. This CDR3 spans 16 amino acids. CDR1 SGHVS and CDR2 FNYEAQ come from the germline V gene. CDR3 region: CASSLSSGIGQETQYF. The DNA for the CDR3 is TGTGCCAGCAGCTTAAGTTCAGGTATCGGCCAAGAGACCCAGTACTTC.

CDR3 coding DNA: TGTGCCATATCCCCCGTCGTGGCGGGCCGAGAGCAGTTCTTC. Protein product: CAISPVVAGREQFF. The genes are TRBV6-2 or TRBV6-3 and TRBJ2-1, with a possible D match to TRBD2 (5 bases). The CDR3 totals 14 residues. Trimming left V 10 bases short and J 10 bases short, with 23 bases between. Germline CDR1 is MNHEY and CDR2 is SVGEGT.

This sequence joins TRBV19 and TRBJ2-6, with 10 bases identical to TRBD2. The CDR3 covers 16 residues. The germline V gene encodes CDR1 LNHDA and CDR2 SQIVND (reference sequence). V lost 5 bases, J lost 4 bases, and 5 bases stayed unmatched. The CDR3 nucleotides are TGTGCCAGTAGTGCTCTAGCGGGAGCCGGGGCCAACGTCCTGACTTTC. Its protein is CASSALAGAGANVLTF.

J is TRBJ2-7 and V is TRBV28; 7 bases are shared with TRBD2. Germline V CDR1 and CDR2: MDHEN, SYDVKM. The CDR3 contains 15 residues. The trim removed 5 bases at V and 2 bases at J, leaving 9 bases unmatched. The CDR3 protein is CASSDLTSSPYEQYF. In DNA form, the CDR3 reads TGTGCCAGCAGTGACCTGACTAGCTCCCCCTACGAGCAGTACTTC.

The chain recombines TRBV20-1 with TRBJ2-4; TRBD1 aligns across 7 bases. This CDR3 is built from 16 residues. V gave up 5 bases and J gave up 0 bases; unmatched junction bases: 10. Germline loops: CDR1 DFQATT, CDR2 SNEGSKA (reference sequence). DNA for the CDR3: TGCAGTGCTCGCCTGTCAGGGGGATTAGCCAAAAACATTCAGTACTTC. Residues: CSARLSGGLAKNIQYF.

This rearrangement joins TRBV6-1 to TRBJ1-1; D call uncertain. This CDR3 spans 13 amino acids. Trimming removed 6 bases at V and 2 bases at J, with 10 bases between. Germline V lookup: CDR1 MNHNS, CDR2 SASEGT. This chain's CDR3 is CASRTPQNTEAFF. Here the CDR3 DNA reads TGTGCCAGCAGAACCCCACAAAACACTGAAGCTTTCTTT.

The CDR3 here is CATEGQGNTEAFF. CDR3 DNA: TGTGCCACCGAGGGACAGGGAAACACTGAAGCTTTCTTT. This chain joins TRBV19 and TRBJ1-1; TRBD1 agrees at 9 bases. V lost 10 bases to trimming and J lost 2 bases; unmatched junction nucleotides: 5. The CDR3 sequence is 13 residues long. Germline V CDR1 and CDR2: LNHDA, SQIVND (reference sequence).

This clonotype was seen only once. The chain is built from TRBV20-1 and TRBJ2-7, with 8 bases fitting TRBD2. V gave up 2 bases and J gave up 5 bases; unmatched junction bases: 8. The V gene's germline CDR1 is DFQATT and CDR2 SNEGSKA (reference sequence). The CDR3 length is 14 residues. Here the CDR3 DNA reads TGCAGTGCTAGAAAGGCGGGAGGTAGCCACGAGCAGTACTTC. Its protein is CSARKAGGSHEQYF.

The rearrangement joins TRBV5-4 to TRBJ2-3; the D gene is possibly TRBD1 (5 bases). CDR1 and CDR2 (germline): SGHNT, YYREEE (reference sequence). V was trimmed by 0 bases and J by 0 bases, leaving 11 bases between them. The CDR3 is made up of 16 amino acids. CDR3 region: CASSLEWGPSTDTQYF. In DNA, the CDR3 is TGTGCCAGCAGCTTGGAGTGGGGCCCTAGCACAGATACGCAGTATTTT.

This clonotype has a handful of counts. CDR3 coding DNA: TGTGCCAGTAGTACGCGAAACGAGCAGTACTTC. It encodes CASSTRNEQYF. The V gene is TRBV19, the J gene TRBJ2-7; D is undetermined. The V gene lost 4 bases and the J gene lost 5 bases, with 6 bases spanning the gap. The CDR3 runs 11 residues. Looked up from germline, CDR1 is LNHDA and CDR2 is SQIVND (reference sequence).

The chain links TRBV20-1 to TRBJ2-6; the D is unclear. There are 15 residues in the CDR3. V shed 0 bases and J shed 2 bases, with 8 bases lying between them. Germline V gene lookup returns CDR1 DFQATT and CDR2 SNEGSKA (reference sequence). CDR3 nucleotides: TGCAGTGCTAGAGACACCATGGCTGGGGCCAACGTCCTGACTTTC. Amino acids: CSARDTMAGANVLTF.

The rearrangement links TRBV28 to TRBJ2-5; possibly TRBD1 for D (6 bases). The V end lost 2 bases, the J end lost 11 bases, and 15 bases lay between the germline ends. In germline, CDR1 is MDHEN, CDR2 SYDVKM. The CDR3 consists of 13 residues. Here the CDR3 DNA reads TGTGCCAGCAGTTTAGAACAGGGCCCACCTCAGTACTTC. It yields the protein CASSLEQGPPQYF. Complete variable domain (other parts from reference TRBV28 and TRBJ2-5): DVKVTQSSRYLVKRTGEKVFLECVQDMDHENMFWYRQDPGLGLRLIYFSYDVKMKEKGDIPEGYSVSREKKERFSLILESASTNQTSMYLCASSLEQGPPQYFGPGTRLLVL.

J is TRBJ1-2 and V is TRBV12-3 or TRBV12-4, with a tentative D call TRBD1 (5 bases). The CDR3 extends over 14 amino acids. V was trimmed by 3 bases and J by 4 bases, leaving 12 bases between them. DNA for the CDR3: TGTGCCAGCAGTTTCCGGGACGGATCCTATGGCTACACCTTC. This translates into CASSFRDGSYGYTF.

This clonotype came up a few times. DNA for the CDR3: TGTGCCAGCAGACCCCACGACAGGGAGGAGACCCAGTACTTC. This translates into CASRPHDREETQYF. This chain connects TRBV6-1 to TRBJ2-5; 7 positions match TRBD1. The germline CDR1 and CDR2 sequences are MNHNS and SASEGT. Trimming cost V 6 bases and J 5 bases; bases outside gene matches: 9. The CDR3 contains 14 residues.

This clonotype appeared a few times. The gene calls are TRBV6-2 or TRBV6-3 and TRBJ2-3, with 8 bases identical to TRBD2. CDR3 length: 17 amino acids. V shed 6 bases, J shed 0 bases, and the junction held 11 bases outside the gene matches. Germline values: CDR1 MNHEY, CDR2 SVGEGT. CDR3 sequence: CASRPPISGASTDTQYF. Written as DNA, the CDR3 is TGTGCCAGCAGACCTCCTATTAGCGGGGCCAGCACAGATACGCAGTATTTT.

The J gene is TRBJ2-1, the V gene TRBV6-1; D not resolved. The CDR3 covers 12 residues. Trimming removed 6 bases at V and 8 bases at J, with 11 bases between. From germline, CDR1 is MNHNS and CDR2 SASEGT. The CDR3 sequence is CASSLSGDEQFF. CDR3 nucleotides: TGTGCCAGCAGCCTATCGGGTGATGAGCAGTTCTTC.

CDR3 amino acids: CASSALPAGGKNTGELFF. The CDR3 coding sequence is TGTGCCAGCAGTGCCCTACCAGCGGGGGGGAAGAACACCGGGGAGCTGTTTTTT. The chain carries TRBV6-1 and TRBJ2-2, with 10 bases matching TRBD2. From germline, CDR1 is MNHNS and CDR2 SASEGT. V shed 4 bases and J 1 base; nucleotides not matched to a gene: 9. The CDR3 sequence is 18 residues long.